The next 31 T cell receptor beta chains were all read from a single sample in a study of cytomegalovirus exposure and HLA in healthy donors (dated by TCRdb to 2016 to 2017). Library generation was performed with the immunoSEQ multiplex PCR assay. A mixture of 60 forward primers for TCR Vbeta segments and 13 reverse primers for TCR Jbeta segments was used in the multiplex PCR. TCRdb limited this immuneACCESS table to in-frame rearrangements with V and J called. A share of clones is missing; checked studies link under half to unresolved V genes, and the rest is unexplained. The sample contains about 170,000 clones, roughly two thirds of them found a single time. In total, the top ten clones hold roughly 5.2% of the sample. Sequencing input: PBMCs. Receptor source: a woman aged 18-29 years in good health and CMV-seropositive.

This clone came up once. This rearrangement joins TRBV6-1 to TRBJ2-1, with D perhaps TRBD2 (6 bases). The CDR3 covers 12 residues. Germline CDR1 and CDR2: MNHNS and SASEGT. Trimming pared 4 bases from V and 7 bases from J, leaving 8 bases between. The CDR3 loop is CASSAGENEQFF. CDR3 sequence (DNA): TGTGCCAGCAGTGCGGGGGAAAATGAGCAGTTCTTC.

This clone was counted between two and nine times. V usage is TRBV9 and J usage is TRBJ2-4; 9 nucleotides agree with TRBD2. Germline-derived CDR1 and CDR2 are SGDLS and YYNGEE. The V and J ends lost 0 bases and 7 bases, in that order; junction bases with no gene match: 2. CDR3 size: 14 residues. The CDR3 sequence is CASSVDLAGNIQYF. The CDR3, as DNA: TGTGCCAGCAGCGTAGACCTAGCGGGGAACATTCAGTACTTC.

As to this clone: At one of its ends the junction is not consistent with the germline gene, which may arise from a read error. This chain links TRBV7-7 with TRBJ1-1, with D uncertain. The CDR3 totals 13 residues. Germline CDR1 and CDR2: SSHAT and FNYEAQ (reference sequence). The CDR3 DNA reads TGTGCTAGCAGCTTAGCGGCTGGCACTGAAGCTTTCTTT. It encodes CASSLAAGTEAFF.

The CDR3: CASSLLSILDNEQFF. The CDR3 DNA sequence: TGCGCCAGCAGCTTGCTTAGTATCCTGGACAATGAGCAGTTCTTC. The chain joins TRBV5-1 to TRBJ2-1; D is unresolved. Germline V gene sequence: CDR1 SGHRS, CDR2 YFSETQ. V was pared by 1 base and J by 5 bases, with 13 bases between. This CDR3 is built from 15 residues.

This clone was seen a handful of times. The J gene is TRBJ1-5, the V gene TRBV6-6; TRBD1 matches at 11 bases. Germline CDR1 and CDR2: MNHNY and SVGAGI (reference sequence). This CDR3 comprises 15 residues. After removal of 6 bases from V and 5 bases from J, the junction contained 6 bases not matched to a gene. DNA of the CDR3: TGTGCCAGCAGCATGGACAGGGGGCGAGATCAGCCCCAGCATTTT. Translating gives CASSMDRGRDQPQHF.

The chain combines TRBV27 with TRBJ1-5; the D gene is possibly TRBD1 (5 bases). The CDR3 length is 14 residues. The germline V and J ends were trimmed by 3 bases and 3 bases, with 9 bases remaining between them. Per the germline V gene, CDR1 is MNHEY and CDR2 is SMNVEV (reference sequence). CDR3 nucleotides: TGTGCCAGCAGTTTCGACAGTTACAATCAGCCCCAGCATTTT. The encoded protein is CASSFDSYNQPQHF.

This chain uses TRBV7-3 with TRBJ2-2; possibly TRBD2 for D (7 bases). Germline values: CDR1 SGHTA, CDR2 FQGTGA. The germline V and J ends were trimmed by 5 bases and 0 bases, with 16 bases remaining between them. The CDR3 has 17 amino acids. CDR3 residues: CASSLSGGPSNTGELFF. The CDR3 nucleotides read TGTGCCAGCAGCCTCTCCGGGGGGCCCTCGAACACCGGGGAGCTGTTTTTT.

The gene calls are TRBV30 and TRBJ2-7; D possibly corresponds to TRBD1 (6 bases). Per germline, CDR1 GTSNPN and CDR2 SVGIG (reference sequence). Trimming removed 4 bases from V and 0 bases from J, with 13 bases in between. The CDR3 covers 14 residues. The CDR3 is CAWTPGGVSYEQYF. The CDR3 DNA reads TGTGCCTGGACCCCTGGGGGCGTCTCCTACGAGCAGTACTTC.

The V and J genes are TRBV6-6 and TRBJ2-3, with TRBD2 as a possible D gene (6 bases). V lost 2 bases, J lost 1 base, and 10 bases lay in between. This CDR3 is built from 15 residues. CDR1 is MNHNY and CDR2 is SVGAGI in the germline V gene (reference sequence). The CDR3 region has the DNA TGTGCCAGCAGTTACGGGTCGGGGGGCACAGATACGCAGTATTTT. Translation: CASSYGSGGTDTQYF.

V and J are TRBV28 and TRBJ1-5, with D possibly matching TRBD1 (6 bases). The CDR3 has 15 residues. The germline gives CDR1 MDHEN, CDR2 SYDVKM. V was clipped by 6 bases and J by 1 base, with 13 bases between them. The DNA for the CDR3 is TGTGCCAGCAGGCTACAGGGATGGAGCAATCAGCCCCAGCATTTT. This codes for CASRLQGWSNQPQHF. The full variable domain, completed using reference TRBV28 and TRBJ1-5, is DVKVTQSSRYLVKRTGEKVFLECVQDMDHENMFWYRQDPGLGLRLIYFSYDVKMKEKGDIPEGYSVSREKKERFSLILESASTNQTSMYLCASRLQGWSNQPQHFGDGTRLSIL.

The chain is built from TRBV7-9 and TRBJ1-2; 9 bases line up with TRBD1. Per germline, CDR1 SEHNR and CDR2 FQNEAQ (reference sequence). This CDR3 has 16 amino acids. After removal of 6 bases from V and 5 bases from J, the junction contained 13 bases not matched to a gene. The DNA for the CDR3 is TGTGCCAGCAGTTCTTCCCCCGGGACAGGGAATTATGGCTACACCTTC. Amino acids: CASSSSPGTGNYGYTF.

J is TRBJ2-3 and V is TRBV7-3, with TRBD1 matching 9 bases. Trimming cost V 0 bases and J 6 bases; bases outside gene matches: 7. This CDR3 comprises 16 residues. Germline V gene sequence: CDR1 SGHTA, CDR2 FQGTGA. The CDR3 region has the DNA TGTGCCAGCAGCTTAACGCGGGACAGGGTCGACGATACGCAGTATTTT. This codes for CASSLTRDRVDDTQYF.

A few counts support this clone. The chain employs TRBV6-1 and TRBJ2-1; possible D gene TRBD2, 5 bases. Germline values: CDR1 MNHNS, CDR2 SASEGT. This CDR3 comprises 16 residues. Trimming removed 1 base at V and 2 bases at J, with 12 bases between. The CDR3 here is CASSEGRGRTYNEQFF. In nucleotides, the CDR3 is TGTGCCAGCAGTGAAGGTCGGGGTAGGACCTACAATGAGCAGTTCTTC.

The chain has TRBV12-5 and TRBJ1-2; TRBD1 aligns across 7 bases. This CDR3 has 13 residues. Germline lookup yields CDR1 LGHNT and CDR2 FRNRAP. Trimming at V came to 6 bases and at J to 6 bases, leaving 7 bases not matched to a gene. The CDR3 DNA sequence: TGTGCTAGTGGCTCTCAAGGGGGCGATGGCTACACCTTC. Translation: CASGSQGGDGYTF. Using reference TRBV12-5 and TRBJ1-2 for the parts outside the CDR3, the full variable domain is DARVTQTPRHKVTEMGQEVTMRCQPILGHNTVFWYRQTMMQGLELLAYFRNRAPLDDSGMPKDRFSAEMPDATLATLKIQPSEPRDSAVYFCASGSQGGDGYTFGSGTRLTVV.

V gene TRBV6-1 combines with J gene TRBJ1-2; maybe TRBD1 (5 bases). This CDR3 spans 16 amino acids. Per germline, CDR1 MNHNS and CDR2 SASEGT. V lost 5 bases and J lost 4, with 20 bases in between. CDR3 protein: CASSQGAPGGGYGYTF. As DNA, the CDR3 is TGTGCCAGCAGTCAAGGGGCTCCGGGGGGTGGCTATGGCTACACCTTC.

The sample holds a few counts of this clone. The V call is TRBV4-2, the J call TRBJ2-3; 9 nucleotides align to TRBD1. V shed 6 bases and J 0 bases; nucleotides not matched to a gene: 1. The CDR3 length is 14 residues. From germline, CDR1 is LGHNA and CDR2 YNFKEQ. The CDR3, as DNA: TGTGCCAGCAGTGACAGGGGGAGCACAGATACGCAGTATTTT. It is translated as CASSDRGSTDTQYF.

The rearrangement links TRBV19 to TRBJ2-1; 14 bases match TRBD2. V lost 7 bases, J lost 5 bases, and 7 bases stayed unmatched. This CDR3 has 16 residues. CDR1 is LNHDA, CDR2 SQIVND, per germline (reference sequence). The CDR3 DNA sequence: TGTGCCAGTACCGAAATGACTAGCGGGGGGGACAATGAGCAGTTCTTC. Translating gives CASTEMTSGGDNEQFF.

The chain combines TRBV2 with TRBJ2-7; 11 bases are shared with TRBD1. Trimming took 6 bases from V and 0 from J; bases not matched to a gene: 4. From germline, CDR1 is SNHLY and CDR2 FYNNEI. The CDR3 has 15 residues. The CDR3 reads CASRGTGGYSYEQYF. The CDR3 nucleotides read TGTGCCAGCAGGGGGACAGGGGGTTACTCCTACGAGCAGTACTTC.

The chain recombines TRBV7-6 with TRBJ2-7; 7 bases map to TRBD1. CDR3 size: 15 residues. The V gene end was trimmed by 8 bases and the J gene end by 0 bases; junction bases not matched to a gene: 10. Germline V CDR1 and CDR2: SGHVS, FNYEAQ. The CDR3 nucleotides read TGTGCCAGCCTTGGACAGGAGCGACACTCCTACGAGCAGTACTTC. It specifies CASLGQERHSYEQYF.

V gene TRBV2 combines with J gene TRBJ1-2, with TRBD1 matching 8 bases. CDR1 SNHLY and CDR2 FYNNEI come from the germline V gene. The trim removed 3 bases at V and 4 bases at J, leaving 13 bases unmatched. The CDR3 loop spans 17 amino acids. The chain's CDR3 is CASSDGDRLLGGYGYTF. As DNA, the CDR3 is TGTGCCAGCAGTGATGGGGACAGGCTCCTTGGGGGCTATGGCTACACCTTC.

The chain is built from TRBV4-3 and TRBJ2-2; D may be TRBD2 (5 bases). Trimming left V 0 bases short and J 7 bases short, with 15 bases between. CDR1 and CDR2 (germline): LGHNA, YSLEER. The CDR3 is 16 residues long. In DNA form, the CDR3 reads TGCGCCAGCAGCCAAGATTCGGGGAGAAGAATCGGGGAGCTGTTTTTT. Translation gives CASSQDSGRRIGELFF.

This CDR3 reads CASSPGQTYEQYF. Written as DNA, the CDR3 is TGTGCCAGCAGTCCCGGACAGACCTACGAGCAGTACTTC. J is TRBJ2-7 and V is TRBV27; maybe TRBD1 (6 bases). V lost 5 bases, J lost 2 bases, and 10 bases lay in between. This CDR3 comprises 13 residues. Germline V gene data show CDR1 as MNHEY and CDR2 as SMNVEV (reference sequence).

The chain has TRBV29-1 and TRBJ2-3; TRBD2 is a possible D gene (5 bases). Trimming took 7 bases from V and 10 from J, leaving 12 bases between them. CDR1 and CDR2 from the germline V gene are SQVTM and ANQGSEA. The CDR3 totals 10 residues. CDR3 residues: CSAAYGAQYF. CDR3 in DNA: TGCAGCGCAGCCTACGGGGCGCAGTATTTT.

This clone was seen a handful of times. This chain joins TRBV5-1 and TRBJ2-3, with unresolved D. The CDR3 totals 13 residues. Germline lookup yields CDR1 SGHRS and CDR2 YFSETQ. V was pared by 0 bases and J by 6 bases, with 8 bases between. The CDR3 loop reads CASSLAPEDTQYF. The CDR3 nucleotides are TGCGCCAGCAGCTTGGCTCCGGAGGATACGCAGTATTTT.

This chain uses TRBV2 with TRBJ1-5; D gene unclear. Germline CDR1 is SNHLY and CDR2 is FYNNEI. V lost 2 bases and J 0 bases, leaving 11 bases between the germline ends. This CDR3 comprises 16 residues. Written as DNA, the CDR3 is TGTGCCAGCAGTGAAAGTCAGACTTATAGCAATCAGCCCCAGCATTTT. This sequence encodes CASSESQTYSNQPQHF. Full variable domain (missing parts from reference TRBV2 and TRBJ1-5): EPEVTQTPSHQVTQMGQEVILRCVPISNHLYFYWYRQILGQKVEFLVSFYNNEISEKSEIFDDQFSVERPDGSNFTLKIRSTKLEDSAMYFCASSESQTYSNQPQHFGDGTRLSIL.

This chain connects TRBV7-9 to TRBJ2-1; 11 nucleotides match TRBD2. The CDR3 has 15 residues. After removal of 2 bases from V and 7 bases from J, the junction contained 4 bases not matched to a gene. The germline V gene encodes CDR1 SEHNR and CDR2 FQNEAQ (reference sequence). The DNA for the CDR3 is TGTGCCAGCAGCTTATTGGCTAGCGGGGGGAATGAGCAGTTCTTC. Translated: CASSLLASGGNEQFF.

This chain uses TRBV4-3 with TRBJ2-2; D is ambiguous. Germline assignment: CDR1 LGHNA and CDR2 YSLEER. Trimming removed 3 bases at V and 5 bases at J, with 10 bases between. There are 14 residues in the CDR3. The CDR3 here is CASSHDSRTGELFF. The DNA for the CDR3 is TGCGCCAGCAGCCACGATAGCCGAACCGGGGAGCTGTTTTTT.

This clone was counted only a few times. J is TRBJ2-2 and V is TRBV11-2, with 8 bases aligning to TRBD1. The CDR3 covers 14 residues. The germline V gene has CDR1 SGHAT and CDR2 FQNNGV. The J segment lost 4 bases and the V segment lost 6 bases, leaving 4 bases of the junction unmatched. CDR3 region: CASRRTGFTGELFF. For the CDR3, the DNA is TGTGCCAGCAGACGGACAGGGTTCACCGGGGAGCTGTTTTTT. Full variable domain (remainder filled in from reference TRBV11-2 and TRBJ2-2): EAGVAQSPRYKIIEKRQSVAFWCNPISGHATLYWYQQILGQGPKLLIQFQNNGVVDDSQLPKDRFSAERLKGVDSTLKIQPAKLEDSAVYLCASRRTGFTGELFFGEGSRLTVL.

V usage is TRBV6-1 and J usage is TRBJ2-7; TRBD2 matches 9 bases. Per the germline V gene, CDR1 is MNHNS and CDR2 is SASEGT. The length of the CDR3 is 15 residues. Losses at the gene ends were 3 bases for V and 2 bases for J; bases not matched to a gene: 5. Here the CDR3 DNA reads TGTGCCAGCAGTGAGGGTAGCGGGGGAACCTACGAGCAGTACTTC. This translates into CASSEGSGGTYEQYF.

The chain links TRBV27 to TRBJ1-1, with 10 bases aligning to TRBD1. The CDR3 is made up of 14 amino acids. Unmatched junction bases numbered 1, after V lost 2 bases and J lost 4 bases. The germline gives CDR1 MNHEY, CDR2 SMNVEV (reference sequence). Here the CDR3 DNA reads TGTGCCAGCAGTTTAGGACAGGGGGTCACTGAAGCTTTCTTT. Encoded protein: CASSLGQGVTEAFF.

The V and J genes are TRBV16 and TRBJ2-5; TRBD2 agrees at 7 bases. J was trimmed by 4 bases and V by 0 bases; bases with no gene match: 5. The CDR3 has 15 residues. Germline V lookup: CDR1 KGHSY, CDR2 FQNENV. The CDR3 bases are TGTGCCAGCAGCCAATCGGAGGGGAGGGGAGAGACCCAGTACTTC. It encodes CASSQSEGRGETQYF.